This paragraph covers one T cell receptor (beta chain) sequence. Its antigen is not known. Read sequence stops 3 residues before the CDR3 end, and the germline J gene provides the missing end. The table came from immunoSEQ multiplex PCR; TCRdb's copy has only in-frame clones and leaves some out. The sample yields some 30,000 clones, of which the top ten take up around 4%. The data belong to a study of T cells in women clearing cervical HPV infection. Study-wide background: Only a few women had HLA typing results available. General study points: T-cell numbers per sample were unknown and may explain richness differences. TRBV6-7 relative abundance averaged roughly 0.099% in cases and 0.15% to 0.2% in controls.

The CDR3 is 13 amino acids. Germline V gene lookup returns CDR1 LGHDT and CDR2 YNNKEL (reference sequence). V dropped 3 bases and J dropped 4 bases, with 6 bases sitting between them. Dot-blot hybridization genotyped cervical HPV amplified with MY09/MY11 PCR. This TCR derives from a woman between 18 and 70 years old with a cervical HPV16 infection that either progressed to CIN3+ or cleared (not recorded which). The material sequenced was blood buffy coat. The chain combines TRBV3-1 (or the pseudogene TRBV3-2) with TRBJ2-2, with D hard to call. CDR3 in amino acids: CASSHKGTGELFF. The DNA read from the CDR3 is TGTGCCAGCAGCCATAAAGGCACCGGGGAG.